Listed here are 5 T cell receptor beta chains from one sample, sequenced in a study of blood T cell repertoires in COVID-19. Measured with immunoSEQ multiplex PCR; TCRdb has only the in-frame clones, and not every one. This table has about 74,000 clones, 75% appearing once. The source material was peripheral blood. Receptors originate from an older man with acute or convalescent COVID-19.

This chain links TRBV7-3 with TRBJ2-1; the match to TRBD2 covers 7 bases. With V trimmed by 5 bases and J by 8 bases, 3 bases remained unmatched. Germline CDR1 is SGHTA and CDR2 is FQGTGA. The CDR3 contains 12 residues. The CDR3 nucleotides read TGTGCCAGCAGCGGGACTAACGATGAGCAGTTCTTC. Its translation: CASSGTNDEQFF.

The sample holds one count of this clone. CDR3 in amino acids: CASSLSRGSNQPQHF. The CDR3, as DNA: TGTGCCAGCAGCTTATCCAGGGGAAGCAATCAGCCCCAGCATTTT. The chain links TRBV7-2 to TRBJ1-5; possible D gene TRBD1, 6 bases. The V gene lost 2 bases and the J gene lost 1 base, with 9 bases spanning the gap. Germline CDR1 SGHTA, CDR2 FQGNSA. CDR3 length equals 15 residues.

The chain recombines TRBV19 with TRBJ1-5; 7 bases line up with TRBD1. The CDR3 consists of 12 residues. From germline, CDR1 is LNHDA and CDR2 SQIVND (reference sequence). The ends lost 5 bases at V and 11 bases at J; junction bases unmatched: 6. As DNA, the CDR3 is TGTGCCAGTAGTGACAGGGTTGTGGCCCAGCATTTT. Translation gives CASSDRVVAQHF.

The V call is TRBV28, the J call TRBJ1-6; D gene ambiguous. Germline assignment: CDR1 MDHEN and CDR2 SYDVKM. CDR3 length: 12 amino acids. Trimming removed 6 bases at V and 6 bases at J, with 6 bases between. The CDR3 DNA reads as TGTGCCAGCAGGACTGGTAATTCACCCCTCCACTTT. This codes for CASRTGNSPLHF.

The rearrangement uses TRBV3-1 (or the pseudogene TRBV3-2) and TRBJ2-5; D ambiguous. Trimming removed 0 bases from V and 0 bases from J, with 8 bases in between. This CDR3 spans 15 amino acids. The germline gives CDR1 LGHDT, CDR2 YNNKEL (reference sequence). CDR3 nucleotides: TGTGCCAGCAGCCAAGACCCCGGGTACCAAGAGACCCAGTACTTC. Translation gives CASSQDPGYQETQYF.